The clone carrying this TCR beta chain was seen many times. Its target is unknown. A second PCR of 7 to 11 cycles used a sample-barcoded 5' primer and a J-beta primer mix. The template-switch adaptor was a 5' adaptor with 12 random nucleotides. It tagged each cDNA molecule. TCRdb redid the calling of the 5' RACE reads with MiXCR, one entry per CDR3 protein. The sample contains 450,000 to 650,000 distinct CDR3 sequences, more than 20% of which appear only once. Isolating PBMCs gave at least 6.5 million of these cells per sample. The germline gives CDR1 MNHEY, CDR2 SVGEGT. This CDR3 region has 14 residues. V was trimmed by 6 bases and J by 5 bases, leaving 16 bases between them. The data were obtained in a study of blood T cells in healthy people across ages. Study-wide findings and caveats: Diversity of TCR beta correlated strongly with naive T cell percentage.

These same records also appear under a second study, on T cells of mothers and their children. That source reports: Reverse transcription into cDNA received all extracted RNA, at approximately 1.5 ug per 15 ul.

The sequencing sample was made of blood. V and J are TRBV6-2 or TRBV6-3 and TRBJ2-5, with a weak D call TRBD1 (6 bases). The TCR sequence derives from a boy younger than 18 in good health. The CDR3 DNA follows: TGTGCCAGCAGCAACACAGGGTTCGGGGAGACCCAGTACTTC. Its translation: CASSNTGFGETQYF.